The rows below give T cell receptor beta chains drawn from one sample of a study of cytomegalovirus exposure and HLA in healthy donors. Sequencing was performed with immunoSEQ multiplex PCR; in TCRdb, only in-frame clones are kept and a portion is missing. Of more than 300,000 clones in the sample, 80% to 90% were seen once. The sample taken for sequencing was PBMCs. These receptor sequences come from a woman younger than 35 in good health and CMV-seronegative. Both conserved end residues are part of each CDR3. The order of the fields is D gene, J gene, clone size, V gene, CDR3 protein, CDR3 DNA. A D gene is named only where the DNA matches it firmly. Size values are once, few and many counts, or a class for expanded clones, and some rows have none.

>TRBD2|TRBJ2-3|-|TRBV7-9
CASSSSGTGGPLNTQYF
TGTGCCAGCAGCTCCTCCGGGACGGGAGGGCCCTTGAATACGCAGTATTTT
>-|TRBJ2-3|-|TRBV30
CAWSEAGPDTQYF
TGTGCCTGGAGTGAGGCAGGCCCAGATACGCAGTATTTT
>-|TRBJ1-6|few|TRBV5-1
CASSPGPGQDNSPLHF
TGCGCCAGCAGCCCTGGACCGGGACAAGATAATTCACCCCTCCACTTT
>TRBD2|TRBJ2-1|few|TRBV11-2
CASSPSGTSGYNEQFF
TGTGCCAGCAGCCCAAGCGGGACTAGCGGTTACAATGAGCAGTTCTTC
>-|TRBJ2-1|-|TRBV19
CATAPAGSSYNEQFF
TGTGCCACCGCCCCGGCTGGGAGCTCCTACAATGAGCAGTTCTTC
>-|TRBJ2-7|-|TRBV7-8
CASSLGPRRGGYEQYF
TGTGCCAGCAGCTTAGGACCCCGGCGGGGCGGATACGAGCAGTACTTC
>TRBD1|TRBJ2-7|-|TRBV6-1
CASSSGTGSLEQYF
TGTGCCAGCAGCTCCGGGACAGGCTCTCTGGAGCAGTACTTC
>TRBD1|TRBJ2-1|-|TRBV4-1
CASSQLQGAWFF
TGCGCCAGCAGCCAACTACAGGGGGCATGGTTCTTC
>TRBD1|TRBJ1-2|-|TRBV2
CASSEGGRGHGEYGYTF
TGTGCCAGCAGTGAAGGAGGCAGGGGGCACGGGGAATATGGCTACACCTTC
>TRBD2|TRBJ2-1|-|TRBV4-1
CASSQMGLAGENEQFF
TGCGCCAGCAGCCAAATGGGACTAGCGGGGGAAAATGAGCAGTTCTTC
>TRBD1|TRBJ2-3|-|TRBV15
CATSREGGGQGRPDTQYF
TGTGCCACCAGCAGAGAGGGCGGGGGACAGGGCAGGCCAGATACGCAGTATTTT
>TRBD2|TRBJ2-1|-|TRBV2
CASSGLAGGLTGEQFF
TGTGCCAGCAGTGGACTAGCGGGAGGGCTAACGGGTGAGCAGTTCTTC
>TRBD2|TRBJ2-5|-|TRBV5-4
CASSLLAAAKQETQYF
TGTGCCAGCAGCTTACTAGCGGCAGCTAAACAAGAGACCCAGTACTTC
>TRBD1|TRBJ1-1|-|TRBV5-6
CASSPLGTGTEAFF
TGTGCCAGCAGTCCTCTTGGGACAGGGACTGAAGCTTTCTTT
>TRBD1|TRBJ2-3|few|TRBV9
CASSGGTGILTDTQYF
TGTGCCAGCAGCGGTGGGACAGGGATCCTCACAGATACGCAGTATTTT
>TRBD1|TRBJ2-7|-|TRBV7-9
CASSLTGDEQYF
TGTGCCAGCAGCTTAACAGGGGACGAGCAGTACTTC
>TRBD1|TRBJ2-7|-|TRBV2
CASRGTVTYEQYF
TGTGCCAGCAGGGGGACAGTAACCTACGAGCAGTACTTC
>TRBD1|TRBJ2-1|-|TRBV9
CASSSRDSLFGNEQFF
TGTGCCAGCAGCTCACGGGACAGCCTATTTGGGAATGAGCAGTTCTTC
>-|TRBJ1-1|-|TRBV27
CASSLLTGNTEAFF
TGTGCCAGCAGTTTATTAACAGGGAACACTGAAGCTTTCTTT
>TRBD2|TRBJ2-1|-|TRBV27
CASSTSGGGEQFF
TGTGCCAGCAGTACTAGCGGGGGGGGTGAGCAGTTCTTC
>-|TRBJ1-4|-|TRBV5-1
CASSLRGPLNEKLFF
TGCGCCAGCAGCTTGAGAGGTCCGCTTAATGAAAAACTGTTTTTT
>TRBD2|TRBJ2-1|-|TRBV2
CASSTASGGVINEQFF
TGTGCCAGCTCGACGGCTAGCGGGGGGGTTATCAATGAGCAGTTCTTC
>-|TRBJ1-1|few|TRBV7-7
CASSSSPGLKRCWAFF
TGTGCCAGCAGCTCGAGTCCGGGACTGAAGAGATGCTGGGCTTTCTTT
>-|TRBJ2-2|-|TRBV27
CASSFVPQTGELFF
TGTGCCAGCAGTTTTGTGCCACAGACCGGGGAGCTGTTTTTT
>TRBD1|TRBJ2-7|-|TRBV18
CASSPSDRGSYEQYF
TGTGCCAGCTCACCCTCGGACAGGGGTTCCTACGAGCAGTACTTC
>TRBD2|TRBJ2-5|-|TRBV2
CASRARTSGRARETQYF
TGTGCCAGCAGGGCACGGACTAGCGGGAGGGCCCGAGAGACCCAGTACTTC
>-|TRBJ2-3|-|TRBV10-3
CAISVAGPSTDTQYF
TGTGCCATCAGTGTGGCGGGCCCTAGCACAGATACGCAGTATTTT
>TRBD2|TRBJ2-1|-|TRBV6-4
CASSPEAGEGGGEQFF
TGTGCCAGCAGCCCTGAAGCGGGGGAGGGCGGCGGTGAGCAGTTCTTC